The next 13 T cell receptor beta chains were all read from a single sample in a study of Graves' ophthalmopathy and Graves' hyperthyroidism. RNA transcripts provided the template for amplifying TCR beta CDR3 regions. The first-round RT-PCR employed HTBI primers together with the Qiagen OneStep RT-PCR kit. A multiplex PCR was then performed as the second round. TCRdb re-derived calls from the multiplex PCR reads in MiXCR, one entry per CDR3 protein. The sample has approximately 700,000 distinct CDR3 sequences, over 40% seen once. The sequenced sample was peripheral blood. These TCRs come from an adult man with Graves' ophthalmopathy.

This clonotype has a count of ten or more. The rearrangement joins TRBV10-3 to TRBJ1-1, with 8 bases aligning to TRBD1. CDR1 and CDR2 from the germline V gene are ENHRY and SYGVKD. The ends lost 3 bases at V and 1 base at J; junction bases unmatched: 4. The CDR3 covers 15 residues. DNA for the CDR3: TGTGCCATCAGTGATACCGGGACAGGGAACACTGAAGCTTTCTTT. This codes for CAISDTGTGNTEAFF.

This clonotype has more than one count but fewer than ten. This chain joins TRBV27 and TRBJ1-5; 9 nucleotides agree with TRBD1. Germline-derived CDR1 and CDR2 are MNHEY and SMNVEV (reference sequence). The CDR3 totals 19 residues. With V trimmed by 0 bases and J by 0 bases, 9 bases remained unmatched. CDR3 in DNA: TGTGCCAGCAGTTTATCGGGACAGGGTAGGGGGTATAGCAATCAGCCCCAGCATTTT. Translating gives CASSLSGQGRGYSNQPQHF.

J is TRBJ2-7 and V is TRBV11-3, with TRBD1 matching over 8 bases. Trimming cost V 5 bases and J 1 base; bases outside gene matches: 7. This CDR3 contains 15 residues. Germline CDR1 reads SGHNT; CDR2 reads YENEEA. The CDR3 here is CASSLPTGASYEQYF. The CDR3 DNA is TGTGCCAGCAGCCTCCCGACAGGGGCGTCCTACGAGCAGTACTTC.

A word on this clonotype: A read error may produce the germline difference seen at one junction end. The chain has TRBV7-9 and TRBJ2-7; a weak D match, TRBD2 (5 bases). The CDR3 spans 13 residues. The germline CDR1 and CDR2 sequences are SEHNR and FQNEAQ (reference sequence). CDR3 nucleotides: TGTACCAGCAGCGGCGTCCGAGGGTACGAGCAGTACTTC. Translation gives CTSSGVRGYEQYF. The full variable domain, its missing parts supplied by reference TRBV7-9 and TRBJ2-7, is DTGVSQNPRHKITKRGQNVTFRCDPISEHNRLYWYRQTLGQGPEFLTYFQNEAQLEKSRLLSDRFSAERPKGSFSTLEIQRTEQGDSAMYLCTSSGVRGYEQYFGPGTRLTVT.

The J gene is TRBJ2-7, the V gene TRBV10-3; no firm D call. CDR3 size: 11 residues. V was shortened by 2 bases and J by 9 bases, with 8 bases between the two germline ends. The V gene's germline CDR1 is ENHRY and CDR2 SYGVKD. The CDR3 bases are TGTGCCATCAGTGAGAGATATGGGCAGTACTTC. The encoded protein is CAISERYGQYF.

Worth noting for this clonotype: Germline and junction disagree at one end, which may indicate a read error. This chain links TRBV7-2 with TRBJ1-2; the D is unclear. Germline values: CDR1 SGHTA, CDR2 FQGNSA. This CDR3 is built from 13 residues. The CDR3 here is CAWSFDIDYGHTF. CDR3 DNA: TGTGCCTGGAGTTTTGACATCGACTATGGCCACACCTTC.

The gene calls are TRBV7-9 and TRBJ1-1; perhaps TRBD1 as D (5 bases). Deletions cut 5 bases from V and 5 bases from J, with 21 bases between. The CDR3 is 16 residues long. CDR1 and CDR2 (germline): SEHNR, FQNEAQ (reference sequence). CDR3 DNA: TGTGCCAGCAGCAAGGCCGCAGGGAGCTTCCTTACTGAAGCTTTCTTT. Translation: CASSKAAGSFLTEAFF.

The gene calls are TRBV19 and TRBJ2-7, with 12 bases lining up with TRBD2. The CDR3 has 15 amino acids. V shed 6 bases and J 2 bases; nucleotides not matched to a gene: 5. The germline V gene has CDR1 LNHDA and CDR2 SQIVND (reference sequence). The CDR3 nucleotides are TGTGCCAGTAGCAGGACTAGCGGGGACACCTACGAGCAGTACTTC. Translated: CASSRTSGDTYEQYF.

Worth noting for this clonotype: Since no conserved phenylalanine or tryptophan closes the CDR3, a read error is the likely cause. The limits of the CDR3 on the DNA are not certain, so only TCRdb's listed CDR3 is given. This chain uses TRBV29-1 with TRBJ2-6; the table assigns TRBD2, which was not confirmed against the DNA. Germline V gene sequence: CDR1 SQVTM, CDR2 ANQGSEA. Both ends counted, the CDR3 spans 8 residues. CDR3 amino acids: CSVEVGTS.

Comment on this clonotype: This may arise from a read error, as a much more abundant clone is one base away. The gene calls are TRBV11-2 and TRBJ2-7; D might be TRBD1 (7 bases). Germline V gene data show CDR1 as SGHAT and CDR2 as FQNNGV. The CDR3 consists of 13 residues. The DNA of the CDR3 is TGTGCCACCGGAGGGGGCGTCGGCTACAAGCAGTACTTC. Amino acid sequence: CATGGGVGYKQYF.

The chain joins TRBV6-6 to TRBJ1-2; TRBD1 might be the D (6 bases). Germline CDR1 and CDR2: MNHNY and SVGAGI (reference sequence). The germline V and J ends were trimmed by 6 bases and 7 bases, with 15 bases remaining between them. This CDR3 contains 13 residues. In DNA form, the CDR3 reads TGTGCCAGCAGCCCCCGACAGGCGGGTGGCTACACCTTC. Amino acids: CASSPRQAGGYTF.

Remarks on this clonotype: A much larger clone lies a single base off, so this may be a read error. The chain couples TRBV7-9 to TRBJ1-5; D not resolved. V lost 2 bases, J lost 5 bases, and 7 bases lay in between. The CDR3 sequence is 13 residues long. Germline CDR1 is SEHNR and CDR2 is FQNEAQ (reference sequence). The CDR3 reads CASSLSEDQPQHF. The DNA for the CDR3 is TGTGCCAGCAGCTTAAGTGAGGATCAGCCCCAGCATTTT. Full variable domain (remainder filled in from reference TRBV7-9 and TRBJ1-5): DTGVSQNPRHKITKRGQNVTFRCDPISEHNRLYWYRQTLGQGPEFLTYFQNEAQLEKSRLLSDRFSAERPKGSFSTLEIQRTEQGDSAMYLCASSLSEDQPQHFGDGTRLSIL.

About this clonotype: Because it lacks the conserved phenylalanine or tryptophan at the end, this CDR3 is likely a read error. This chain links TRBV24-1 with TRBJ2-3; no definite D call. With 5 bases removed from V and 5 bases from J, the gap between germline ends came to 16 bases. Germline V gene data show CDR1 as KGHDR and CDR2 as SFDVKD. CDR3 length: 15 residues. In DNA, the CDR3 is TGTGCCACCAGTGGGCCGGGCCAGACGGGAGATACGCAGTATTAT. Residues: CATSGPGQTGDTQYY.